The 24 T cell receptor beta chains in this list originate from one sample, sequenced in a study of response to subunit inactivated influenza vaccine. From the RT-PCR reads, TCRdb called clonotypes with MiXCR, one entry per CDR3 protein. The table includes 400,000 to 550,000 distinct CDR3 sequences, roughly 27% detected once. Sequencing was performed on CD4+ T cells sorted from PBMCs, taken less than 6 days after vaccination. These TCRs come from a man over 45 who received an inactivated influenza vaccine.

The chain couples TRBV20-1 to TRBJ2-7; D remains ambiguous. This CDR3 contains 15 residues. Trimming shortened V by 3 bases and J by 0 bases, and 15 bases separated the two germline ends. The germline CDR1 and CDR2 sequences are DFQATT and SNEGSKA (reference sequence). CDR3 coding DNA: TGCAGTGCTAGCAGACTGGATCGGAGCTCCTACGAGCAGTACTTC. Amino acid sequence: CSASRLDRSSYEQYF.

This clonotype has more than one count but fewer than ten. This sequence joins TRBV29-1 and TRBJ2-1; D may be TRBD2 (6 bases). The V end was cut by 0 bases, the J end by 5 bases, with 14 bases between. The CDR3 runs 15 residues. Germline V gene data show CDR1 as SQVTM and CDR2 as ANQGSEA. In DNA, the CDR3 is TGCAGCGTTGAAGATCGGTACGGGGGAAACAATGAGCAGTTCTTC. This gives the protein CSVEDRYGGNNEQFF.

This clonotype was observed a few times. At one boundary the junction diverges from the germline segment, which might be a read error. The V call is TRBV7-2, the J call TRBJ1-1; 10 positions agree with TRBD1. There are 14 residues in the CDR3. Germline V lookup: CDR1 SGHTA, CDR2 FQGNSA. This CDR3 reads CASSSTGGWTEAFF. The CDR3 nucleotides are TGCGCCAGCAGCTCGACAGGGGGCTGGACTGAAGCTTTCTTT.

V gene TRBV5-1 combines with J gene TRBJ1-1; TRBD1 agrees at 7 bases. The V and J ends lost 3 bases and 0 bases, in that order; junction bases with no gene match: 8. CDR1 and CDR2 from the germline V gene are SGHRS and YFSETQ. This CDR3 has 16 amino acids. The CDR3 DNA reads TGCGCCAGCAGCTCGGATAAGACAGGGATGAACACTGAAGCTTTCTTT. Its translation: CASSSDKTGMNTEAFF.

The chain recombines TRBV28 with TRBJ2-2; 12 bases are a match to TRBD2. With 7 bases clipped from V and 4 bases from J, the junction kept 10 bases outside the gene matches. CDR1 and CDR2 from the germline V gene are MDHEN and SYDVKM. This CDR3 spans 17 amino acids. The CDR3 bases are TGTGCCAGCACTGAAGGGACTAGCGGGTTCAGCACCGGGGAGCTGTTTTTT. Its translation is CASTEGTSGFSTGELFF.

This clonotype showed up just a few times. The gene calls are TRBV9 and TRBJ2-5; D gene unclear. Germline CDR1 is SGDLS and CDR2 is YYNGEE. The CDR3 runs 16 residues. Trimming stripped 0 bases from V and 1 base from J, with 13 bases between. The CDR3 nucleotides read TGTGCCAGCAGCGTAGCAGCCTCGACGGTCCAAGAGACCCAGTACTTC. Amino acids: CASSVAASTVQETQYF.

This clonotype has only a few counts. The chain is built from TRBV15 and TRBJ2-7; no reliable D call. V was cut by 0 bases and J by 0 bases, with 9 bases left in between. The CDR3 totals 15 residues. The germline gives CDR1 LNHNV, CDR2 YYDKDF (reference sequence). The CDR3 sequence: CATSRDQDPSYEQYF. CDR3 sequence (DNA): TGTGCCACCAGCAGAGATCAGGACCCCTCCTACGAGCAGTACTTC.

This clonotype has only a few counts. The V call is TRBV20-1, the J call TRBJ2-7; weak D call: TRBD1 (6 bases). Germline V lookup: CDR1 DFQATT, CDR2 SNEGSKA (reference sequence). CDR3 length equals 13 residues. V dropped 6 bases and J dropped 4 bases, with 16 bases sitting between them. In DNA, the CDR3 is TGCAGTGCCATAAGCAGGGGTCTTTACGAGCAGTACTTC. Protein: CSAISRGLYEQYF.

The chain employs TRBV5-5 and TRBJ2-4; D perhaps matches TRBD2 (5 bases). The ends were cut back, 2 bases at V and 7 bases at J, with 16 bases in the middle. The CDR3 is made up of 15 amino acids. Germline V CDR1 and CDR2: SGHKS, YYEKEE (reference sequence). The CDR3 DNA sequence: TGTGCCAGCAGCTTAGAGGGCAGCGCCGGCAACATTCAGTACTTC. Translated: CASSLEGSAGNIQYF. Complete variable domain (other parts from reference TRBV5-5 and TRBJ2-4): DAGVTQSPTHLIKTRGQQVTLRCSPISGHKSVSWYQQVLGQGPQFIFQYYEKEERGRGNFPDRFSARQFPNYSSELNVNALLLGDSALYLCASSLEGSAGNIQYFGAGTRLSVL.

Written as DNA, the CDR3 is TGTGCCAGCAAGACTAGCGGGAGGGCCTCCGAGCAGTACTTC. It yields the protein CASKTSGRASEQYF. The rearrangement uses TRBV19 and TRBJ2-7; 14 bases are shared with TRBD2. From germline, CDR1 is LNHDA and CDR2 SQIVND (reference sequence). J gave up 6 bases and V 9 bases, and 7 bases lay outside the gene matches. The CDR3 contains 14 residues.

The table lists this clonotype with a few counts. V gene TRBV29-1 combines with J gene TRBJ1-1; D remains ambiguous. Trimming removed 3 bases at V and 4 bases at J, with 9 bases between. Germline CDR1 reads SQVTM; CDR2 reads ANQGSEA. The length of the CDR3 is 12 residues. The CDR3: CSVDLRPTEAFF. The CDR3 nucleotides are TGCAGCGTTGACCTGCGGCCCACTGAAGCTTTCTTT. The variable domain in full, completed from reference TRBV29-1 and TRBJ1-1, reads SAVISQKPSRDICQRGTSLTIQCQVDSQVTMMFWYRQQPGQSLTLIATANQGSEATYESGFVIDKFPISRPNLTFSTLTVSNMSPEDSSIYLCSVDLRPTEAFFGQGTRLTVV.

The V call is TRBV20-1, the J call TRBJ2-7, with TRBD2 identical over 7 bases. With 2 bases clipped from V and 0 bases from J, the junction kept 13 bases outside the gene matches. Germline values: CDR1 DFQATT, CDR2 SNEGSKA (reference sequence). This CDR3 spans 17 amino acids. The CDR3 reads CSARPSLELASSYEQYF. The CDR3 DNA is TGCAGTGCTAGACCCTCATTGGAACTAGCGAGCTCCTACGAGCAGTACTTC.

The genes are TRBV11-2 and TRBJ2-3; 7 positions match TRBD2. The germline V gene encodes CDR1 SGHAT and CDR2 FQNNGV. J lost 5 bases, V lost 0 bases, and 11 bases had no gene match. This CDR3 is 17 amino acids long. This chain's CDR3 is CASSLEGWEGRLDTQYF. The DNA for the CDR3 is TGTGCCAGCAGCTTAGAAGGGTGGGAGGGCCGTCTAGATACGCAGTATTTT.

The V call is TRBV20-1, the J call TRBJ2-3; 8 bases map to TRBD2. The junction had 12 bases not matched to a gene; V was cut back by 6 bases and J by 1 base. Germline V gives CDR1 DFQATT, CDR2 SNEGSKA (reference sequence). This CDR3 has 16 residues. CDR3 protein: CSAGESGSGGTDTQYF. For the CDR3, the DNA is TGCAGTGCCGGCGAGAGCGGGAGTGGGGGCACAGATACGCAGTATTTT.

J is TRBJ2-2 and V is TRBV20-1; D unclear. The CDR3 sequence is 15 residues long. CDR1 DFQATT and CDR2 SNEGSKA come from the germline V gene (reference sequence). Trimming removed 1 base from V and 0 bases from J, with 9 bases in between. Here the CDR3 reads CSARGIGTNTGELFF. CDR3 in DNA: TGCAGTGCTAGAGGTATAGGGACGAACACCGGGGAGCTGTTTTTT.

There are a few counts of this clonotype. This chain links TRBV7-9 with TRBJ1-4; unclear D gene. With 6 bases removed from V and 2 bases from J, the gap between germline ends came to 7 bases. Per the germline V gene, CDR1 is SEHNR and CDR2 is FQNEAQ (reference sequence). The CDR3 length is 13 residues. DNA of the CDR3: TGTGCCAGCAGTATTTTTACTAATGAAAAACTGTTTTTT. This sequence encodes CASSIFTNEKLFF.

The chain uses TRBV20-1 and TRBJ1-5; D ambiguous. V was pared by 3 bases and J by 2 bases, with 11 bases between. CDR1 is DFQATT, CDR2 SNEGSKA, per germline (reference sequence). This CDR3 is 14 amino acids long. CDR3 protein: CSASAASGNQPQHF. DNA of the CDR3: TGCAGTGCTAGTGCAGCCTCGGGCAATCAGCCCCAGCATTTT.

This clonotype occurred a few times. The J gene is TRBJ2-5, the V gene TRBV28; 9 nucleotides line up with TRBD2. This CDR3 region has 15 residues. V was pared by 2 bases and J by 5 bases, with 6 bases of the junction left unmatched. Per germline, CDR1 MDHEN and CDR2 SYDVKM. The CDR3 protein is CASSLPAGGVETQYF. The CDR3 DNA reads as TGTGCCAGCAGTTTACCAGCGGGGGGTGTGGAGACCCAGTACTTC.

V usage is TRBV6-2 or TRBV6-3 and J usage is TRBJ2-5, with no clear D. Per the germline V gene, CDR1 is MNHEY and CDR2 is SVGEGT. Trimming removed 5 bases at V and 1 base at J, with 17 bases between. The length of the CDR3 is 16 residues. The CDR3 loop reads CASSLPAESIQETQYF. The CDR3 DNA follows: TGTGCCAGCAGTCTCCCCGCGGAGAGTATCCAAGAGACCCAGTACTTC.

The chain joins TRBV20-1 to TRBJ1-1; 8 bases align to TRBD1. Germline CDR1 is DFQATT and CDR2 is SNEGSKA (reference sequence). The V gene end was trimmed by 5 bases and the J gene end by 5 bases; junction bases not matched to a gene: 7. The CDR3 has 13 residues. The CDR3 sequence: CSAPGQEATEAFF. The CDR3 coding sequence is TGCAGTGCTCCGGGACAGGAGGCTACTGAAGCTTTCTTT.

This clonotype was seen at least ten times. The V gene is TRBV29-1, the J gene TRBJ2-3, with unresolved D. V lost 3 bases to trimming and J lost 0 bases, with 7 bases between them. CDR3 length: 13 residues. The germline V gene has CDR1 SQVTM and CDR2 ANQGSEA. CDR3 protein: CSVDVASTDTQYF. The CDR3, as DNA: TGCAGCGTTGATGTGGCTAGCACAGATACGCAGTATTTT.

The CDR3 nucleotides read TGCAGTGCTAGTCGAGGGATCTTCGAGCAGTACTTC. Translating it yields CSASRGIFEQYF. The chain carries TRBV20-1 and TRBJ2-7, with D tentatively TRBD2 (5 bases). CDR1 and CDR2 from the germline V gene are DFQATT and SNEGSKA (reference sequence). The CDR3 runs to 12 residues. Trimming removed 3 bases at V and 6 bases at J, with 12 bases between.

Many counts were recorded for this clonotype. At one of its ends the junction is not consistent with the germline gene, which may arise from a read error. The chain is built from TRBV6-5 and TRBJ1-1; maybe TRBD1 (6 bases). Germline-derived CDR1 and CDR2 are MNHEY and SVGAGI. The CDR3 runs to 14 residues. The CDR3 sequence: CASSDSGGERQAFF. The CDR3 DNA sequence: TGTGCCAGCAGTGACTCGGGGGGCGAACGCCAAGCTTTCTTT.

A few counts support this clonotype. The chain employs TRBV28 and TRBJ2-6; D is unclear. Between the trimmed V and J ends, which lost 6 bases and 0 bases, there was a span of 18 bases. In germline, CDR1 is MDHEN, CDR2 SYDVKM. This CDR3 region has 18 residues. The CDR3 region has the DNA TGTGCCAGCAGCCTGGGTGGGGTCCTGTTCTCTGGGGCCAACGTCCTGACTTTC. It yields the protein CASSLGGVLFSGANVLTF.